One sample yielded the 30 T cell receptor beta chains listed below, sequenced in a study of blood T cell repertoires in COVID-19. Measured with immunoSEQ multiplex PCR; TCRdb has only the in-frame clones, and not every one. Among 120,000 or so clones, roughly 90% were seen once, and the ten largest hold roughly 1.2%. What was sequenced was peripheral blood. The receptors shown here come from a woman older than 75 with acute or convalescent COVID-19.

This chain uses TRBV4-3 with TRBJ1-6, with 9 bases aligning to TRBD1. The CDR3 spans 15 residues. Germline values: CDR1 LGHNA, CDR2 YSLEER. V lost 1 base and J lost 12; bases outside the gene matches: 7. For the CDR3, the DNA is TGCGCCAGCAGCCAAGGTTGGGACAGGGCCGGACCCCTCCACTTT. Amino acid sequence: CASSQGWDRAGPLHF.

The J gene is TRBJ1-2, the V gene TRBV11-2, with 10 bases lining up with TRBD1. Per germline, CDR1 SGHAT and CDR2 FQNNGV. This CDR3 is built from 13 residues. The V segment lost 4 bases and the J segment 8 bases; nucleotides outside the gene matches: 4. The CDR3 protein is CASSSRTGGGYTF. CDR3 nucleotides: TGTGCCAGCAGCTCTCGGACAGGGGGAGGCTACACCTTC.

This chain connects TRBV3-1 (or the pseudogene TRBV3-2) to TRBJ1-1; unclear D gene. Germline-derived CDR1 and CDR2 are LGHDT and YNNKEL (reference sequence). The CDR3 has 14 amino acids. V shed 1 base and J shed 1 base, with 7 bases lying between them. In nucleotides, the CDR3 is TGTGCCAGCAGCCAAGGAGGTCGGAACACTGAAGCTTTCTTT. Protein product: CASSQGGRNTEAFF.

The chain recombines TRBV21-1 with TRBJ2-3; TRBD2, the table's D call, lacks a check against the DNA. TRBV21-1 is a pseudogene segment. The CDR3 runs to 16 residues. CDR3 in DNA: TGTGCCAGCAGCCCAGGGTCGCGGGAGGGTGCAGATACGCAGTATTTT. It translates to CASSPGSREGADTQYF.

V gene TRBV3-1 (or the pseudogene TRBV3-2) combines with J gene TRBJ1-5; no clear D gene. The CDR3 totals 14 residues. The germline V gene has CDR1 LGHDT and CDR2 YNNKEL (reference sequence). V was clipped by 5 bases and J by 0 bases, with 8 bases between them. The DNA for the CDR3 is TGTGCCAGCAGCTCGGGTCATAGCAATCAGCCCCAGCATTTT. Its translation: CASSSGHSNQPQHF.

This chain joins TRBV5-1 and TRBJ2-7, with D unresolved. CDR1 SGHRS and CDR2 YFSETQ come from the germline V gene. The CDR3 is 13 residues long. V was trimmed by 1 base and J by 4 bases, leaving 9 bases between them. The CDR3 nucleotides are TGCGCCAGCAGCTTGCATCCAGATTACGAGCAGTACTTC. It yields the protein CASSLHPDYEQYF.

The CDR3 region is CASSLMGVDVAFF. CDR3 sequence (DNA): TGTGCCAGCAGCTTGATGGGAGTGGATGTGGCTTTCTTT. The rearrangement links TRBV7-9 to TRBJ1-1; no definite D call. Germline V gives CDR1 SEHNR, CDR2 FQNEAQ (reference sequence). The V end lost 3 bases, the J end lost 11 bases, and 16 bases lay between the germline ends. CDR3 size: 13 residues.

This clone turned up a few times. J is TRBJ1-2 and V is TRBV27; tentatively, D is TRBD1 (5 bases). The germline gives CDR1 MNHEY, CDR2 SMNVEV (reference sequence). V was trimmed by 3 bases and J by 7 bases, leaving 15 bases between them. This CDR3 contains 14 residues. The CDR3 sequence is CASSLRQGGSGYTF. CDR3 coding DNA: TGTGCCAGCAGTTTGAGGCAGGGAGGATCTGGCTACACCTTC.

The chain links TRBV9 to TRBJ2-7; D gene uncertain. The CDR3 covers 14 residues. Germline values: CDR1 SGDLS, CDR2 YYNGEE. Deletions cut 3 bases from V and 3 bases from J, with 13 bases between. CDR3 amino acids: CASSEDPGNYEQYF. DNA for the CDR3: TGTGCCAGCAGCGAGGATCCAGGAAACTACGAGCAGTACTTC.

This sequence joins TRBV15 and TRBJ2-1; 9 bases agree with TRBD1. CDR3 length equals 15 residues. The germline V gene has CDR1 LNHNV and CDR2 YYDKDF (reference sequence). V shed 5 bases and J 0 bases; nucleotides not matched to a gene: 2. CDR3 sequence: CATSAGQGSYNEQFF. The CDR3 nucleotides are TGTGCCACCAGCGCGGGACAGGGCTCCTACAATGAGCAGTTCTTC.

The chain uses TRBV7-9 and TRBJ2-2; D gene uncertain. The CDR3 runs 15 residues. The germline gives CDR1 SEHNR, CDR2 FQNEAQ (reference sequence). V was shortened by 0 bases and J by 2 bases, with 7 bases between the two germline ends. The CDR3 reads CASSLARGNTGELFF. DNA for the CDR3: TGTGCCAGCAGCTTAGCTCGCGGTAACACCGGGGAGCTGTTTTTT.

V usage is TRBV5-1 and J usage is TRBJ2-5; 7 bases agree with TRBD1. The ends lost 3 bases at V and 4 bases at J; junction bases unmatched: 9. CDR3 length: 15 residues. Germline values: CDR1 SGHRS, CDR2 YFSETQ. CDR3 loop: CASSSTTGSVETQYF. CDR3 bases: TGCGCCAGCAGCTCCACGACAGGGAGTGTAGAGACCCAGTACTTC.

The V and J genes are TRBV4-2 and TRBJ2-3; 9 nucleotides align to TRBD2. The J segment lost 2 bases and the V segment lost 0 bases, leaving 3 bases of the junction unmatched. The germline V gene has CDR1 LGHNA and CDR2 YNFKEQ. The CDR3 is 16 amino acids. CDR3 protein: CASSQEAGGLTDTQYF. Written as DNA, the CDR3 is TGTGCCAGCAGCCAAGAGGCGGGGGGGCTCACAGATACGCAGTATTTT.

This clone was counted only a few times. The rearrangement links TRBV27 to TRBJ2-7; no clear D gene. Germline V CDR1 and CDR2: MNHEY, SMNVEV (reference sequence). Trimming left V 3 bases short and J 2 bases short, with 8 bases between. There are 13 residues in the CDR3. CDR3 loop: CASSLRPTYEQYF. CDR3 nucleotides: TGTGCCAGCAGTTTGCGTCCGACCTACGAGCAGTACTTC.

V and J are TRBV5-1 and TRBJ1-2; D not certain. Germline V CDR1 and CDR2: SGHRS, YFSETQ. The CDR3 is made up of 15 amino acids. Trimming pared 6 bases from V and 0 bases from J, leaving 15 bases between. CDR3 amino acids: CASTSKTGTNYGYTF. The DNA for the CDR3 is TGCGCCAGCACGAGTAAAACCGGGACTAACTATGGCTACACCTTC.

CDR3 nucleotide sequence: TGTGCCAGCAGTGAGACTGGGGGACAGAACACTGAAGCTTTCTTT. Its protein product is CASSETGGQNTEAFF. The gene calls are TRBV6-1 and TRBJ1-1; maybe TRBD1 (6 bases). Germline V lookup: CDR1 MNHNS, CDR2 SASEGT. Trimming removed 3 bases at V and 1 base at J, with 12 bases between. The CDR3 is 15 residues long.

This clone was recorded only once. The chain has TRBV10-3 and TRBJ2-5; D may be TRBD1 (6 bases). Germline V CDR1 and CDR2: ENHRY, SYGVKD. V was shortened by 4 bases and J by 4 bases, with 10 bases between the two germline ends. This CDR3 comprises 13 residues. In DNA, the CDR3 is TGTGCCATCAGTGGGGCAGGGGTAGAGACCCAGTACTTC. Translation gives CAISGAGVETQYF.

The chain carries TRBV28 and TRBJ2-3, with D unclear. This CDR3 has 15 amino acids. Looked up from germline, CDR1 is MDHEN and CDR2 is SYDVKM. Between the trimmed V and J ends, which lost 3 bases and 0 bases, there was a span of 10 bases. The CDR3 sequence is CASSLGSLSTDTQYF. The CDR3 DNA sequence: TGTGCCAGCAGTTTGGGCAGCCTTAGCACAGATACGCAGTATTTT.

The rearrangement links TRBV11-2 to TRBJ2-3, with TRBD2 identical over 7 bases. CDR1 is SGHAT, CDR2 FQNNGV, per germline. With V trimmed by 5 bases and J by 12 bases, 5 bases remained unmatched. The CDR3 is made up of 11 amino acids. Written as DNA, the CDR3 is TGTGCCAGCAGCCGGGAGGATCCACAGTATTTT. Amino acids: CASSREDPQYF.

V usage is TRBV6-5 and J usage is TRBJ2-7, with no clear D. Per the germline V gene, CDR1 is MNHEY and CDR2 is SVGAGI. V lost 6 bases to trimming and J lost 5 bases, with 20 bases between them. The CDR3 is 15 amino acids. The CDR3 region has the DNA TGTGCCAGCAGATCAGCTAGTTTAAGTTTCCACGAGCAGTACTTC. Its translation: CASRSASLSFHEQYF.

The rearrangement joins TRBV18 to TRBJ1-4; the match to TRBD1 covers 7 bases. This CDR3 comprises 15 residues. Germline CDR1 is KGHSH and CDR2 is LQKENI. V lost 5 bases and J lost 5; bases outside the gene matches: 8. The CDR3 DNA is TGTGCCAGCTCATTGGGGACAGAAATGAATGAAAAACTGTTTTTT. Translation: CASSLGTEMNEKLFF.

V is TRBV6-5 and J is TRBJ1-4; weak D call: TRBD1 (6 bases). The CDR3 has 15 residues. With 0 bases removed from V and 3 bases from J, the gap between germline ends came to 8 bases. Germline assignment: CDR1 MNHEY and CDR2 SVGAGI. The CDR3 DNA sequence: TGTGCCAGCAGTTACTCCGGGACACCTAATGAAAAACTGTTTTTT. As protein: CASSYSGTPNEKLFF.

On this clone: The junction and the germline gene differ at one end; a read error may be behind it. The chain links TRBV10-3 to TRBJ2-3, with 9 bases lining up with TRBD2. Per germline, CDR1 ENHRY and CDR2 SYGVKD. The CDR3 consists of 11 residues. CDR3 bases: TGTGCCATCAGGGGGACTAGCTCGTTGGATTTT. Translation gives CAIRGTSSLDF.

V usage is TRBV19 and J usage is TRBJ1-3; TRBD1 matches at 8 bases. CDR1 is LNHDA, CDR2 SQIVND, per germline (reference sequence). V lost 9 bases to trimming and J lost 3 bases; unmatched junction nucleotides: 7. The CDR3 has 14 residues. Written as DNA, the CDR3 is TGTGCCAGCTCAGGGGGCTGGAGTGGAAACACCATATATTTT. Its translation is CASSGGWSGNTIYF.

The chain couples TRBV7-3 to TRBJ2-1, with D unresolved. Trimming pared 3 bases from V and 5 bases from J, leaving 8 bases between. This CDR3 comprises 13 residues. Per germline, CDR1 SGHTA and CDR2 FQGTGA. CDR3 region: CASSFTSNNEQFF. CDR3 in DNA: TGTGCCAGCAGCTTTACCAGTAACAATGAGCAGTTCTTC.

This sequence joins TRBV24-1 and TRBJ1-1, with D possibly matching TRBD1 (6 bases). The ends were cut back, 8 bases at V and 7 bases at J, with 13 bases in the middle. The CDR3 contains 12 residues. Looked up from germline, CDR1 is KGHDR and CDR2 is SFDVKD. The CDR3 sequence: CATKGSRGEAFF. CDR3 nucleotide sequence: TGTGCCACCAAGGGCAGCAGGGGTGAAGCTTTCTTT.

The CDR3 protein is CASSGPGTARSYEQYF. The CDR3 coding sequence is TGCGCCAGCAGTGGACCTGGGACAGCACGCTCCTACGAGCAGTACTTC. This chain uses TRBV10-1 with TRBJ2-7, with TRBD1 matching 7 bases. Germline assignment: CDR1 WNHNN and CDR2 SYGVQD (reference sequence). The CDR3 spans 16 residues. The V and J ends lost 4 bases and 0 bases, in that order; junction bases with no gene match: 9.

The genes are TRBV28 and TRBJ1-1, with 7 bases fitting TRBD1. With 5 bases clipped from V and 7 bases from J, the junction kept 13 bases outside the gene matches. This CDR3 is 15 amino acids long. CDR1 is MDHEN and CDR2 is SYDVKM in the germline V gene. In DNA form, the CDR3 reads TGTGCCAGCAGTCTCCGACAGGGTCGGGAATTTGAAGCTTTCTTT. As protein: CASSLRQGREFEAFF.

The V call is TRBV5-1, the J call TRBJ2-1; 11 bases line up with TRBD2. The CDR3 is 16 amino acids. V lost 1 base, J lost 7 bases, and 7 bases stayed unmatched. Germline assignment: CDR1 SGHRS and CDR2 YFSETQ. The CDR3 nucleotides are TGCGCCAGCAGCTTGCCGGGGCTAGCGGGAGGAAATGAGCAGTTCTTC. Translation gives CASSLPGLAGGNEQFF.

The V and J genes are TRBV19 and TRBJ1-1; TRBD1 matches 8 bases. The V gene's germline CDR1 is LNHDA and CDR2 SQIVND (reference sequence). Trimming cost V 3 bases and J 1 base; bases outside gene matches: 7. This CDR3 is built from 16 residues. CDR3 coding DNA: TGTGCCAGTAGTATGATGACGGGACAGGCGAACACTGAAGCTTTCTTT. Its translation is CASSMMTGQANTEAFF.